This TCR beta chain was sequenced during a study of blood T cell repertoires in COVID-19. Turning to the study itself: Acute and convalescent COVID-19 samples came from the United States, Italy and Spain.

In the authors' methods: Reference gene primer amplification in the assay estimated nucleated cell counts. Generated by immunoSEQ multiplex PCR, the TCRdb table keeps only in-frame clones and is missing some. V and J calls and clone size are copied from that table; D and trimming were computed from the DNA. Among 140,000 to 150,000 clones, over 80% were seen once, and the ten largest hold about 11%. The CDR3 is 12 residues long. Germline V gene data show CDR1 as MNHEY and CDR2 as SVGAGI. V trimming: 7 bases; J trimming: 6 bases; junction bases outside the gene matches: 2. This clonotype was obtained from a man between 60 and 75 years old who had recovered from COVID-19. The chain joins TRBV6-5 to TRBJ1-3; 8 bases are shared with TRBD1. The specimen sequenced was PBMCs or T cells enriched from blood (not recorded which). CDR3 nucleotide sequence: TGTGCCAGCACAGGGGGCGCAAACACCATATATTTT. Translated, it gives CASTGGANTIYF.